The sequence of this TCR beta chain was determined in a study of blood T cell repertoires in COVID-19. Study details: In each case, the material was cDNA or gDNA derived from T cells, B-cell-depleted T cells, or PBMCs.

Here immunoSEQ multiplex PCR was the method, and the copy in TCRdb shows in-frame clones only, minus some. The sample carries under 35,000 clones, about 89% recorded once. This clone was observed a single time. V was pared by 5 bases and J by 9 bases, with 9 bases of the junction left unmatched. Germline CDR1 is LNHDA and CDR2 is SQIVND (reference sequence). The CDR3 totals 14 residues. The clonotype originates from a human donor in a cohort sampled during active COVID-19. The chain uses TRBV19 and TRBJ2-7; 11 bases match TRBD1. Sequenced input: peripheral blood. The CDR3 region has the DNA TGTGCCAGTAGTTTAGGACAGGGGGCCGGTGGGCAGTACGTC. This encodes CASSLGQGAGGQYV.